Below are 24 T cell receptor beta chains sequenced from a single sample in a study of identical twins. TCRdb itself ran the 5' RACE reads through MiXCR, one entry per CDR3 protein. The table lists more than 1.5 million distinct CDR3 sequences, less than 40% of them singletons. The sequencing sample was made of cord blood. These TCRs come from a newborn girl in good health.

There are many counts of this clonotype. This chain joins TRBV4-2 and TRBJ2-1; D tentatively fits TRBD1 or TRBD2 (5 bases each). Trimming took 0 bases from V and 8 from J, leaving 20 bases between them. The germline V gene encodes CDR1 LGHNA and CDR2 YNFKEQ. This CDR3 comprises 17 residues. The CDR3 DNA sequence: TGTGCCAGCAGCCAAGAAACGGGACGACGAAGCCTCTATGAGCAGTTCTTC. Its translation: CASSQETGRRSLYEQFF.

CDR3 bases: TGCAGCGTTGAACTCGGGGGTGGCTACACCTTC. It specifies CSVELGGGYTF. V gene TRBV29-1 combines with J gene TRBJ1-2; D perhaps matches TRBD1 (5 bases). Germline V gene data show CDR1 as SQVTM and CDR2 as ANQGSEA. The V end was cut by 2 bases, the J end by 7 bases, with 8 bases between. This CDR3 has 11 amino acids.

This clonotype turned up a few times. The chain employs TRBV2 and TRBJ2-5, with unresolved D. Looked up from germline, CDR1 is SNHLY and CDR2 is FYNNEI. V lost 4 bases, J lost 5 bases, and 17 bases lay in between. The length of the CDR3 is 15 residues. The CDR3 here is CASSVGRSAPETQYF. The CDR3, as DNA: TGTGCCAGCAGTGTTGGGCGGTCAGCCCCGGAGACCCAGTACTTC.

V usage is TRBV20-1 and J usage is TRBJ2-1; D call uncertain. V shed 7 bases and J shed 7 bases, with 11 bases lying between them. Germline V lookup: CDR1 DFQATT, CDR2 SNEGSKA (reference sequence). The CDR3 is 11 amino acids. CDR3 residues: CSVMNQNEQFF. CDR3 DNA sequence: TGCAGTGTTATGAACCAGAATGAGCAGTTCTTC.

The CDR3 reads CASRVMGLAGVNNEQYF. The CDR3 DNA reads as TGTGCCAGCAGAGTAATGGGACTAGCGGGAGTCAACAATGAGCAGTACTTC. The gene calls are TRBV11-2 and TRBJ2-1; 14 nucleotides agree with TRBD2. The J call may be wrong; the DNA end is better matched by TRBJ2-7. The CDR3 contains 17 residues. Per germline, CDR1 SGHAT and CDR2 FQNNGV.

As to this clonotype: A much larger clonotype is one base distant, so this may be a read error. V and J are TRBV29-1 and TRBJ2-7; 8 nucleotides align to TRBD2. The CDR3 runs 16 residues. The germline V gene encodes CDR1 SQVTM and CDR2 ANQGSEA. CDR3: CGVEGSTSAYSYEQYF. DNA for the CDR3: TGCGGCGTTGAAGGCTCGACTAGCGCGTACTCCTACGAGCAGTACTTC.

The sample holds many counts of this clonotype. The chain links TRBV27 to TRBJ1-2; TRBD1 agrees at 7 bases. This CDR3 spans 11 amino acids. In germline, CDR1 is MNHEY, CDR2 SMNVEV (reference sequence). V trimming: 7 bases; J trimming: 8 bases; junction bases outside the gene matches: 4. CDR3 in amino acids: CASTPGGGYTF. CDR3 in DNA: TGTGCCAGCACTCCAGGGGGAGGCTACACCTTC.

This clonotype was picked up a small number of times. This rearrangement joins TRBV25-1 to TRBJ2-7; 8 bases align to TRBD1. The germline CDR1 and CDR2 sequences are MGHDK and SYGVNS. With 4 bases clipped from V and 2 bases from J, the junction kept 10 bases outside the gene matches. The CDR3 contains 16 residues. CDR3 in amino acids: CASSAITGQGTYEQYF. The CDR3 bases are TGTGCCAGCAGTGCAATAACTGGACAGGGTACCTACGAGCAGTACTTC.

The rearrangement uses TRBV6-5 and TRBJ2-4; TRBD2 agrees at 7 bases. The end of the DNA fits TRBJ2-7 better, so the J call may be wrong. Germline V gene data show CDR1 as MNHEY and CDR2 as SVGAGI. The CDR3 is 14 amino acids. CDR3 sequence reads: CASSYVAGVYEQYF. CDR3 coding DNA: TGTGCCAGCAGTTACGTCGCGGGAGTTTACGAGCAGTACTTC.

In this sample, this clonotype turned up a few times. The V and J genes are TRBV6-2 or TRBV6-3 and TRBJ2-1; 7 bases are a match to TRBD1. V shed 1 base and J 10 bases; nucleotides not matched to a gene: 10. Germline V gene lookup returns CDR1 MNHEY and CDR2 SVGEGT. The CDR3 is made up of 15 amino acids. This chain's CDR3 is CASSYLPLTGKEQFF. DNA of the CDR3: TGTGCCAGCAGTTACTTACCCTTGACAGGGAAGGAGCAGTTCTTC.

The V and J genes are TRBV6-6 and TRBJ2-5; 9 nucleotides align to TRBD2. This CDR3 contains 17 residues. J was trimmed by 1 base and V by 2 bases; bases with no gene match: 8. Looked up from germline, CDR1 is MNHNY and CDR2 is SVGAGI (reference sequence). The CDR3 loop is CASSYLIAGDPQETQYF. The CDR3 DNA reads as TGTGCCAGCAGTTACCTAATAGCGGGGGACCCCCAAGAGACCCAGTACTTC.

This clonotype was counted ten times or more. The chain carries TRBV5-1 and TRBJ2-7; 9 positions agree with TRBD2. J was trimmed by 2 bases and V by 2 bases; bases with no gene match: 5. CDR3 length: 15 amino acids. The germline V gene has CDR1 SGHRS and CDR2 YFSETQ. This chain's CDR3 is CASSFGTSPTYEQYF. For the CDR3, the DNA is TGCGCCAGCAGCTTTGGGACTAGCCCAACCTACGAGCAGTACTTC.

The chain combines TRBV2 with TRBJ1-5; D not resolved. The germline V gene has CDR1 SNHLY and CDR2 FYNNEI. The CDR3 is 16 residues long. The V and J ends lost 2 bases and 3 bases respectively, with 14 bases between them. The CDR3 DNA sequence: TGTGCCAGCAGTGAATTGCTATCCACGGCCAATCAGCCCCAGCATTTT. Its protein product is CASSELLSTANQPQHF.

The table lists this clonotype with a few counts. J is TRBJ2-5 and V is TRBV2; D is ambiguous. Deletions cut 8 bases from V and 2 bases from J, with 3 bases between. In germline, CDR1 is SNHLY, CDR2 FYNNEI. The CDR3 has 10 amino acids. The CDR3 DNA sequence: TGTGCCAGCTTACAAGAGACCCAGTACTTC. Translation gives CASLQETQYF.

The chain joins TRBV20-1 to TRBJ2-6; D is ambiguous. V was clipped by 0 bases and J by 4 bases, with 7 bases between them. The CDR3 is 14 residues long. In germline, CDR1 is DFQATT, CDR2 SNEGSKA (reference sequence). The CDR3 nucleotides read TGCAGTGCTAGAGATCCCGCGGGGGCCAACGTCCTGACTTTC. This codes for CSARDPAGANVLTF.

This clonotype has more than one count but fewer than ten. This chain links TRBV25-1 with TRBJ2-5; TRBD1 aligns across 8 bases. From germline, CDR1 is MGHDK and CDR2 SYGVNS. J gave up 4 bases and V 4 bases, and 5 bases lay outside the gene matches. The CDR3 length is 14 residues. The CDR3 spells CASSGLDRGETQYF. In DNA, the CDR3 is TGTGCCAGCAGTGGATTAGACAGGGGAGAGACCCAGTACTTC.

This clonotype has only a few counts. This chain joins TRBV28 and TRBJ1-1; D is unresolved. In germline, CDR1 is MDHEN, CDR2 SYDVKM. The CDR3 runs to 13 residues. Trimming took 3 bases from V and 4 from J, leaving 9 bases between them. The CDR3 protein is CASSFERATEAFF. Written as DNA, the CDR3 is TGTGCCAGCAGTTTCGAGAGGGCCACTGAAGCTTTCTTT.

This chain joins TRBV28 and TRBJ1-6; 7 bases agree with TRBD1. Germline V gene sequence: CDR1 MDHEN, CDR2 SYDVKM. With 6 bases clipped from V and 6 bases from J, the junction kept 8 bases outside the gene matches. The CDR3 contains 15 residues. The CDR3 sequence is CASSARDSLNSPLHF. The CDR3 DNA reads TGTGCCAGCAGCGCGAGGGACAGTCTTAATTCACCCCTCCACTTT.

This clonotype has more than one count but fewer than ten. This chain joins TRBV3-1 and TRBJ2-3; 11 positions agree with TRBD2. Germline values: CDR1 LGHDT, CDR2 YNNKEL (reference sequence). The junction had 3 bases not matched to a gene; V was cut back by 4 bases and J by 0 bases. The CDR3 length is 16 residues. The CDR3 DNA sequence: TGTGCCAGCAGCCGCATAGCGGGGGGGAGCACAGATACGCAGTATTTT. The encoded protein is CASSRIAGGSTDTQYF.

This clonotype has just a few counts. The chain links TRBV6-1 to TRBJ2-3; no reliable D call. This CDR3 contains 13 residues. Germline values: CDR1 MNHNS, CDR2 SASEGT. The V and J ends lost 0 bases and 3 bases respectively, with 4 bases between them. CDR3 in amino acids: CASSEAPTDTQYF. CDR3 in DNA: TGTGCCAGCAGTGAAGCTCCTACAGATACGCAGTATTTT.

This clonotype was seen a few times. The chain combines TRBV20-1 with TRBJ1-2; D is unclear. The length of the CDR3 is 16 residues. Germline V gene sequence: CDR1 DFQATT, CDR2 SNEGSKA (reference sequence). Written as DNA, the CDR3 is TGCGTCCCAACCGAGGGTCTAGACGGGATCTTCCATGGCTACACCTTC. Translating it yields CVPTEGLDGIFHGYTF.

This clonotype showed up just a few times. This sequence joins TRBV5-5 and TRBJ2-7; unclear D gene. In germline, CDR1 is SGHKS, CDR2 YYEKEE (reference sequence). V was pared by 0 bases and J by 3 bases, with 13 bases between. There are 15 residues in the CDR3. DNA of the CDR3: TGTGCCAGCAGCTTGGGCAGCCGGACCTTCTACGAGCAGTACTTC. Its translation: CASSLGSRTFYEQYF.

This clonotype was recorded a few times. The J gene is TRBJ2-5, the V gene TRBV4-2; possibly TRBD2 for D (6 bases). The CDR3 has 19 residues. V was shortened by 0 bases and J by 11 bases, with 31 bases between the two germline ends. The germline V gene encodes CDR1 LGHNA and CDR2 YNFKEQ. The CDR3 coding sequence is TGTGCCAGCAGCCAAGATACACCCCTCACCGTCCGGGGACTCAAAGAGCAGTACTTC. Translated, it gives CASSQDTPLTVRGLKEQYF.

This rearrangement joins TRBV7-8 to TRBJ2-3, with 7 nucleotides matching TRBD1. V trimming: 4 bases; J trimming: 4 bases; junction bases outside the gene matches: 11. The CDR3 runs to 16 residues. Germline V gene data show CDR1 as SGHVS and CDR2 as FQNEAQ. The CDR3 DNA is TGTGCCAGCAGCTCGCGACAGGGAGAGAACGCAGATACGCAGTATTTT. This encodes CASSSRQGENADTQYF.